The 27 T cell receptor beta chains listed next were all sequenced from one sample in a study of identical twins. MiXCR, run by TCRdb on the 5' RACE reads, gives a single entry per CDR3 protein. The sample has around 220,000 distinct CDR3 sequences, over 9.5% seen once. The sequenced sample was memory T cells sorted from blood. The receptors stem from a man aged 45-65 years in good health.

V usage is TRBV29-1 and J usage is TRBJ2-3; D is undetermined. Trimming took off 4 bases at V and 4 bases at J, with 18 bases between the two ends. CDR3 size: 15 residues. Per the germline V gene, CDR1 is SQVTM and CDR2 is ANQGSEA. As DNA, the CDR3 is TGCAGCGTTGGTGGAACCTTTCAGGTCCCAGATACGCAGTATTTT. This sequence encodes CSVGGTFQVPDTQYF.

This clonotype was picked up many times. V and J are TRBV28 and TRBJ2-7, with 10 bases that match TRBD2. The germline V gene has CDR1 MDHEN and CDR2 SYDVKM. With V trimmed by 6 bases and J by 3 bases, 14 bases remained unmatched. The CDR3 extends over 17 amino acids. DNA of the CDR3: TGTGCCAGCAGCCGTATACGGCTAGCGGGAGCTCGCTACGAGCAGTACTTC. Its protein product is CASSRIRLAGARYEQYF.

This clonotype was seen a few times. The chain is built from TRBV7-8 and TRBJ2-5, with D perhaps matching TRBD1 (5 bases). Trimming took off 3 bases at V and 10 bases at J, with 9 bases between the two ends. Germline CDR1 SGHVS, CDR2 FQNEAQ. The CDR3 runs to 11 residues. The CDR3 nucleotides read TGTGCCAGCAGCTTCCGACAGAGCCAGTACTTC. This encodes CASSFRQSQYF.

The chain uses TRBV6-1 and TRBJ1-4; TRBD1 aligns across 9 bases. The germline gives CDR1 MNHNS, CDR2 SASEGT. V dropped 7 bases and J dropped 2; count of bases not matched to a gene: 11. This CDR3 region has 17 residues. CDR3 region: CASTTGTGITTNEKLFF. CDR3 DNA: TGTGCCAGCACTACCGGGACAGGGATCACCACTAATGAAAAACTGTTTTTT.

At least ten counts were recorded for this clonotype. The V call is TRBV4-3, the J call TRBJ2-3; 11 nucleotides line up with TRBD1. This CDR3 comprises 14 residues. CDR1 is LGHNA and CDR2 is YSLEER in the germline V gene. V gave up 6 bases and J gave up 11 bases; unmatched junction bases: 10. This chain's CDR3 is CASRPGQGVAKQYF. The CDR3 DNA sequence: TGCGCCAGCAGACCGGGACAGGGGGTAGCAAAGCAGTATTTT.

A few counts support this clonotype. The genes are TRBV7-2 and TRBJ2-5, with 9 bases lining up with TRBD2. The germline CDR1 and CDR2 sequences are SGHTA and FQGNSA. This CDR3 is 15 amino acids long. V shed 4 bases, J shed 5 bases, and the junction held 8 bases outside the gene matches. The chain's CDR3 is CASSYSAGGYETQYF. In DNA form, the CDR3 reads TGTGCCAGCAGCTACAGCGCGGGGGGGTACGAGACCCAGTACTTC.

This clonotype has only a few counts. The gene calls are TRBV4-2 and TRBJ2-2; 12 nucleotides line up with TRBD1. The germline CDR1 and CDR2 sequences are LGHNA and YNFKEQ. V shed 1 base and J 7 bases; nucleotides not matched to a gene: 10. The CDR3 covers 18 residues. The CDR3 loop reads CASSQGAGQGALSGELFF. Here the CDR3 DNA reads TGTGCCAGCAGCCAAGGGGCGGGACAGGGGGCGCTGAGCGGGGAGCTGTTTTTT.

There are a few counts of this clonotype. The J gene is TRBJ1-1, the V gene TRBV6-1; 10 positions agree with TRBD1. The CDR3 sequence is 14 residues long. Unmatched junction bases numbered 4, after V lost 5 bases and J lost 4 bases. Per the germline V gene, CDR1 is MNHNS and CDR2 is SASEGT. CDR3 residues: CASSQRQGATEAFF. The DNA for the CDR3 is TGTGCCAGCAGTCAAAGACAGGGGGCCACTGAAGCTTTCTTT.

The CDR3 bases are TGCAGTGCTCGACAGGGTGAACTTAGCAATCAGCCCCAGCATTTT. It specifies CSARQGELSNQPQHF. V gene TRBV20-1 combines with J gene TRBJ1-5; 7 bases fit TRBD1. With 5 bases clipped from V and 0 bases from J, the junction kept 7 bases outside the gene matches. Looked up from germline, CDR1 is DFQATT and CDR2 is SNEGSKA (reference sequence). The CDR3 spans 15 residues.

This clonotype has more than one count but fewer than ten. The chain recombines TRBV7-8 with TRBJ1-2; a weak D match, TRBD1 (5 bases). Trimming took 2 bases from V and 8 from J, leaving 18 bases between them. The V gene's germline CDR1 is SGHVS and CDR2 FQNEAQ. The CDR3 extends over 15 amino acids. CDR3 sequence: CASSLIVRGDAGYTF. The CDR3 nucleotides are TGTGCCAGCAGCTTAATAGTGAGAGGGGATGCCGGCTACACCTTC.

This clonotype showed up just a few times. The gene calls are TRBV7-6 and TRBJ2-3; the D is unclear. CDR3 size: 11 residues. Germline V gene data show CDR1 as SGHVS and CDR2 as FNYEAQ. V was pared by 5 bases and J by 7 bases, with 7 bases between. The CDR3 sequence: CASSALNTQYF. CDR3 sequence (DNA): TGTGCCAGCAGCGCTCTTAATACGCAGTATTTT. The variable domain in full, with the rest retrieved from reference TRBV7-6 and TRBJ2-3, is GAGVSQSPRYKVTKRGQDVALRCDPISGHVSLYWYRQALGQGPEFLTYFNYEAQQDKSGLPNDRFSAERPEGSISTLTIQRTEQRDSAMYRCASSALNTQYFGPGTRLTVL.

This clonotype occurred many times. This sequence joins TRBV7-8 and TRBJ1-2, with 8 bases identical to TRBD1. The trim removed 1 base at V and 4 bases at J, leaving 8 bases unmatched. This CDR3 region has 16 residues. Germline V gene data show CDR1 as SGHVS and CDR2 as FQNEAQ. Here the CDR3 DNA reads TGTGCCAGCAGCTTAGTCGGGGGACAGGTCTCCTATGGCTACACCTTC. This sequence encodes CASSLVGGQVSYGYTF.

The sample holds many counts of this clonotype. J is TRBJ2-1 and V is TRBV29-1; D is perhaps TRBD1 (6 bases). Germline V gene data show CDR1 as SQVTM and CDR2 as ANQGSEA. Trimming left V 4 bases short and J 5 bases short, with 18 bases between. This CDR3 region has 15 residues. The CDR3 sequence: CSVAYGQKFHNEQFF. The CDR3 nucleotides are TGCAGCGTTGCTTATGGACAGAAGTTCCACAATGAGCAGTTCTTC.

At least ten counts were recorded for this clonotype. The V gene is TRBV10-3, the J gene TRBJ2-3; 8 bases match TRBD2. There are 16 residues in the CDR3. The V and J ends lost 6 bases and 2 bases, in that order; junction bases with no gene match: 10. CDR1 is ENHRY, CDR2 SYGVKD, per germline. The CDR3 reads CAIRMSSGLNTDTQYF. CDR3 nucleotides: TGTGCCATCAGAATGTCTAGCGGGTTGAACACAGATACGCAGTATTTT.

V and J are TRBV15 and TRBJ2-5; D is undetermined. Trimming took 2 bases from V and 5 from J, leaving 6 bases between them. The CDR3 runs 12 residues. The germline CDR1 and CDR2 sequences are LNHNV and YYDKDF (reference sequence). The CDR3 spells CATSRNEETQYF. The CDR3 DNA follows: TGTGCCACCAGCAGAAATGAGGAGACCCAGTACTTC.

This chain connects TRBV12-3 or TRBV12-4 to TRBJ2-7; D is uncertain. This CDR3 is built from 15 residues. V dropped 1 base and J dropped 8 bases, with 18 bases sitting between them. The CDR3 loop reads CASSLGGSLGDKQYF. The CDR3 nucleotides are TGTGCCAGCAGTTTAGGAGGCAGCCTTGGAGACAAGCAGTACTTC.

The CDR3 here is CASSIGGRASYNEQFF. The CDR3, as DNA: TGTGCCAGTAGTATCGGCGGGAGGGCTTCCTACAATGAGCAGTTCTTC. This sequence joins TRBV19 and TRBJ2-1; 9 bases fit TRBD2. Germline CDR1 reads LNHDA; CDR2 reads SQIVND (reference sequence). The CDR3 is 16 amino acids. V dropped 3 bases and J dropped 1; count of bases not matched to a gene: 4.

The gene calls are TRBV4-1 and TRBJ2-1, with 7 bases matching TRBD1. This CDR3 has 14 amino acids. V trimming: 2 bases; J trimming: 8 bases; junction bases outside the gene matches: 6. CDR1 and CDR2 (germline): MGHRA, YSYEKL. CDR3 region: CASSQIDRVYEQFF. As DNA, the CDR3 is TGCGCCAGCAGCCAAATTGACAGGGTCTATGAGCAGTTCTTC.

This clonotype occurred a few times. The chain couples TRBV12-5 to TRBJ2-4, with 9 bases lining up with TRBD1. The CDR3 consists of 18 residues. V lost 0 bases to trimming and J lost 2 bases; unmatched junction nucleotides: 8. Per the germline V gene, CDR1 is LGHNT and CDR2 is FRNRAP. In DNA, the CDR3 is TGTGCTAGTGGTTTGGTAATGTACAGGGGGCATTCCAAAAACATTCAGTACTTC. It is translated as CASGLVMYRGHSKNIQYF.

CDR3 sequence (DNA): TGTGCCAGTACCTCGACCGGGGGGGGGCTTACCGGGGAGCTGTTTTTT. Protein sequence: CASTSTGGGLTGELFF. V gene TRBV19 combines with J gene TRBJ2-2; 8 nucleotides match TRBD2. CDR3 length: 16 residues. The germline V gene has CDR1 LNHDA and CDR2 SQIVND (reference sequence). After removal of 7 bases from V and 5 bases from J, the junction contained 12 bases not matched to a gene.

The rearrangement uses TRBV7-2 and TRBJ2-5; D remains ambiguous. The germline V gene encodes CDR1 SGHTA and CDR2 FQGNSA. The CDR3 is made up of 11 amino acids. Between the trimmed V and J ends, which lost 2 bases and 6 bases, there was a span of 4 bases. This CDR3 reads CASSLRQTQYF. Here the CDR3 DNA reads TGTGCCAGCAGCTTAAGGCAGACCCAGTACTTC.

This clonotype was observed many times. The V and J genes are TRBV20-1 and TRBJ1-5; D unclear. V gave up 3 bases and J gave up 0 bases, with 9 bases separating them. Germline CDR1 reads DFQATT; CDR2 reads SNEGSKA (reference sequence). This CDR3 has 14 amino acids. Here the CDR3 DNA reads TGCAGTGCTAGCTGGACTATTAGCAATCAGCCCCAGCATTTT. This codes for CSASWTISNQPQHF.

This clonotype came up many times. The chain employs TRBV6-1 and TRBJ1-2; D is unclear. This CDR3 comprises 12 residues. CDR1 and CDR2 from the germline V gene are MNHNS and SASEGT. The V end lost 6 bases, the J end lost 6 bases, and 11 bases lay between the germline ends. The CDR3 sequence: CASRRAVDGYTF. The DNA of the CDR3 is TGTGCCAGCAGGAGGGCAGTAGATGGCTACACCTTC.

V gene TRBV5-4 combines with J gene TRBJ2-1; D not certain. Germline assignment: CDR1 SGHNT and CDR2 YYREEE (reference sequence). The CDR3 consists of 15 residues. Trimming left V 0 bases short and J 3 bases short, with 10 bases between. CDR3 sequence reads: CASSLETKSYNEQFF. The CDR3 DNA sequence: TGTGCCAGCAGCTTGGAAACTAAAAGCTACAATGAGCAGTTCTTC.

Ten or more counts support this clonotype. The genes are TRBV10-3 and TRBJ2-7, with D perhaps TRBD1 (5 bases). V was clipped by 0 bases and J by 6 bases, with 12 bases between them. The CDR3 contains 14 residues. Germline V gene lookup returns CDR1 ENHRY and CDR2 SYGVKD. CDR3 bases: TGTGCCATCAGTGAGTCGCCCCCAGGGCGCGAGCAGTACTTC. Amino acids: CAISESPPGREQYF.

The chain joins TRBV28 to TRBJ2-5, with TRBD1 matching 7 bases. Germline values: CDR1 MDHEN, CDR2 SYDVKM. The CDR3 runs 18 residues. V shed 4 bases, J shed 2 bases, and the junction held 16 bases outside the gene matches. The CDR3 protein is CASSSETGAPWGQETQYF. For the CDR3, the DNA is TGTGCCAGCAGTTCAGAAACAGGGGCCCCTTGGGGGCAAGAGACCCAGTACTTC.

This clonotype was counted between two and nine times. The chain links TRBV4-2 to TRBJ2-4; 15 nucleotides line up with TRBD2. The CDR3 runs 19 residues. J lost 0 bases, V lost 4 bases, and 7 bases had no gene match. CDR1 is LGHNA and CDR2 is YNFKEQ in the germline V gene. This chain's CDR3 is CASSRGLAGGLLAKNIQYF. The CDR3 nucleotides read TGTGCCAGCAGCCGGGGACTAGCGGGGGGTTTGTTAGCCAAAAACATTCAGTACTTC.